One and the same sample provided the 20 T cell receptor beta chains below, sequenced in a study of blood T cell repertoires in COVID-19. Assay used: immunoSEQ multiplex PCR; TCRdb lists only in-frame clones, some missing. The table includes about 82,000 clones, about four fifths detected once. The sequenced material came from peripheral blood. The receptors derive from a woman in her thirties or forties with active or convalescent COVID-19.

CDR3 in DNA: TGCGCCAGCAGCCAAGAGGAGCTCGGGGGGCGCACAGATACGCAGTATTTT. The encoded protein is CASSQEELGGRTDTQYF. This chain links TRBV4-1 with TRBJ2-3, with a tentative D call TRBD2 (7 bases). V lost 0 bases, J lost 1 base, and 14 bases lay in between. CDR1 is MGHRA, CDR2 YSYEKL, per germline. The CDR3 sequence is 17 residues long.

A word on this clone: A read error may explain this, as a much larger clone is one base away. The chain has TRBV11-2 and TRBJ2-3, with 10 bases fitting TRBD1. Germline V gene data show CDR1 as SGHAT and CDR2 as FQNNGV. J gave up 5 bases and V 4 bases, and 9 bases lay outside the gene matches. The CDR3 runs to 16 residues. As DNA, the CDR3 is TGTGCCAGCAGCTCCGGACAGGGGGGTTTTATAGATACGCAGTATTTT. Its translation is CASSSGQGGFIDTQYF.

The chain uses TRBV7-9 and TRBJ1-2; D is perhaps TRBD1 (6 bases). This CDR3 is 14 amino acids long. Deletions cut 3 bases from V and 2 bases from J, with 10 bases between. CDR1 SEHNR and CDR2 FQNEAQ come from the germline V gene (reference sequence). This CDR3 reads CASSLAGANYGYTF. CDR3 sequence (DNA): TGTGCCAGCAGCTTGGCAGGGGCGAACTATGGCTACACCTTC.

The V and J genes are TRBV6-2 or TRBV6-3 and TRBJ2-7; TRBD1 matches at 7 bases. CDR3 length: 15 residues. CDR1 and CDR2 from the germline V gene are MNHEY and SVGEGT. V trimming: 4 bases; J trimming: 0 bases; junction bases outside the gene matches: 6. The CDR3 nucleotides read TGTGCCAGCAGTTCATCCGGGACAGCCTCCTACGAGCAGTACTTC. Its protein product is CASSSSGTASYEQYF.

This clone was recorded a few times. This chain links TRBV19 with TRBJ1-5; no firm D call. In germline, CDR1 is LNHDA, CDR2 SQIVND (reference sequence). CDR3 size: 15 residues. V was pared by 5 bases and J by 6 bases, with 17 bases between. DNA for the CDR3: TGTGCCAGTAGTCTTGCCTACCATATGCTTCAGCCCCAGCATTTT. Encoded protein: CASSLAYHMLQPQHF.

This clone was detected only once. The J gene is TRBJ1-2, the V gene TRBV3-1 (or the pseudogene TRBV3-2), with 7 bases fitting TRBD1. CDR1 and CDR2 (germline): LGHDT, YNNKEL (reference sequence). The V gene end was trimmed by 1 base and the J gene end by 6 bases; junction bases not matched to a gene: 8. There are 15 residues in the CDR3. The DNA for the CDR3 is TGTGCCAGCAGCCAAGCGGGGGACAGCCGGGATGGCTACACCTTC. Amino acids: CASSQAGDSRDGYTF.

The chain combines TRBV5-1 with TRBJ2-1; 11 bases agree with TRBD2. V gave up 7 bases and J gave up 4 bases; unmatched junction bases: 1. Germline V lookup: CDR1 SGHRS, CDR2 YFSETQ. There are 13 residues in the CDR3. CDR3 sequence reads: CASRLAGYNEQFF. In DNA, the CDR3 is TGCGCCAGCCGACTAGCGGGATACAATGAGCAGTTCTTC.

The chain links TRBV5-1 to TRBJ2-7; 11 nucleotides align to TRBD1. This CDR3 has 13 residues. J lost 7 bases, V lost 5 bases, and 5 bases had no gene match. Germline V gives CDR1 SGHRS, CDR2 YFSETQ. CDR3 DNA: TGCGCCAGCAGGGACAGGGGGCTTTCTGAGCAGTACTTC. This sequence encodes CASRDRGLSEQYF.

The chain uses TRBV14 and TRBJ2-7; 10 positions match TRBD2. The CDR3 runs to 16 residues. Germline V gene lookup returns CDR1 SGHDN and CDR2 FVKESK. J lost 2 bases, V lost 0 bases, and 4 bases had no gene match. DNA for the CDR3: TGTGCCAGCAGCCAAGATCCCCTAGCGGGAGCCTACGAGCAGTACTTC. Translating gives CASSQDPLAGAYEQYF. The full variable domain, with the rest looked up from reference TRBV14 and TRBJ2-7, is EAGVTQFPSHSVIEKGQTVTLRCDPISGHDNLYWYRRVMGKEIKFLLHFVKESKQDESGMPNNRFLAERTGGTYSTLKVQPAELEDSGVYFCASSQDPLAGAYEQYFGPGTRLTVT.

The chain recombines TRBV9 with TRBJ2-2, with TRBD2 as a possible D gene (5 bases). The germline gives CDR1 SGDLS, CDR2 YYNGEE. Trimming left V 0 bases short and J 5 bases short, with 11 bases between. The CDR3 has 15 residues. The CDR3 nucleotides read TGTGCCAGCAGCGTAGTTCAGACTACAACCGGGGAGCTGTTTTTT. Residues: CASSVVQTTTGELFF.

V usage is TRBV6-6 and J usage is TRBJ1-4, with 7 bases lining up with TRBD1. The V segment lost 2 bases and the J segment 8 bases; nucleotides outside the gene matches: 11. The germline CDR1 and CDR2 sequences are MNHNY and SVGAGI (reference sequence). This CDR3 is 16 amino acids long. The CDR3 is CASSYGGPGGTEKLFF. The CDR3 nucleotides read TGTGCCAGCAGTTACGGCGGTCCAGGGGGTACCGAAAAACTGTTTTTT.

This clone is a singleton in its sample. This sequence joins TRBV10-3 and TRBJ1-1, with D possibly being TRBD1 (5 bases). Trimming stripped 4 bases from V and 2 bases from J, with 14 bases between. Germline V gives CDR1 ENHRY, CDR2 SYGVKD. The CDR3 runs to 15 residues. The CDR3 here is CAISVKPGGNTEAFF. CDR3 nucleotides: TGTGCCATCAGTGTAAAACCCGGGGGTAACACTGAAGCTTTCTTT.

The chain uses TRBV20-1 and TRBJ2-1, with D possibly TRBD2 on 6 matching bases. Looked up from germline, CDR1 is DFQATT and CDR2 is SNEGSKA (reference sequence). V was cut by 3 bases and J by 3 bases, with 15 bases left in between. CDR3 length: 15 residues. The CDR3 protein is CSASRGGSYYNEQFF. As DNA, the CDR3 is TGCAGTGCTAGTAGGGGAGGTTCTTACTACAATGAGCAGTTCTTC.

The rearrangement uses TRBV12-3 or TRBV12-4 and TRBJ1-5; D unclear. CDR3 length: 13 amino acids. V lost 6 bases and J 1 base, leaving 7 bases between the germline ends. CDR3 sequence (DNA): TGTGCCAGCAGCATGGGCAGCAATCAGCCCCAGCATTTT. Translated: CASSMGSNQPQHF.

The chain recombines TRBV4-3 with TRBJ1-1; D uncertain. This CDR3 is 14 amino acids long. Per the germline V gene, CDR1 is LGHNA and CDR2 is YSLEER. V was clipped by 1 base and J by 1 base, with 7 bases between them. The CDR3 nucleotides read TGCGCCAGCAGCCAAGGGGCCAAGAACACTGAAGCTTTCTTT. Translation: CASSQGAKNTEAFF.

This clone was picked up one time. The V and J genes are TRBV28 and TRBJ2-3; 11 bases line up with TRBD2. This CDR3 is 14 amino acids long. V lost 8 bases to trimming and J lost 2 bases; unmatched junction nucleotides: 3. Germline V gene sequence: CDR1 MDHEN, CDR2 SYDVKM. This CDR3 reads CASQTSGATDTQYF. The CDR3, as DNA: TGTGCCAGCCAGACTAGCGGGGCCACAGATACGCAGTATTTT.

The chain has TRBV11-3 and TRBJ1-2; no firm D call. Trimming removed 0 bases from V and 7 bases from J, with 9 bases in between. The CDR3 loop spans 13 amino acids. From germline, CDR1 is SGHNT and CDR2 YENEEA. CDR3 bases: TGTGCCAGCAGCTTAGATCCAAGCGGTGGCTACACCTTC. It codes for CASSLDPSGGYTF. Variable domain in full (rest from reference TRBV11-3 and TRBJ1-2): EAGVVQSPRYKIIEKKQPVAFWCNPISGHNTLYWYLQNLGQGPELLIRYENEEAVDDSQLPKDRFSAERLKGVDSTLKIQPAELGDSAVYLCASSLDPSGGYTFGSGTRLTVV.

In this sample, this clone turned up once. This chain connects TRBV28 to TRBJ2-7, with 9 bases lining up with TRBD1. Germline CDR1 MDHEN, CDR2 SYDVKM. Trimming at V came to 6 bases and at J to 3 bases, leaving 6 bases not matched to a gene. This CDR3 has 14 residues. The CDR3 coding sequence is TGTGCCAGCAGGCAGACAGGGGGTGGCTACGAGCAGTACTTC. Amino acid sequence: CASRQTGGGYEQYF.

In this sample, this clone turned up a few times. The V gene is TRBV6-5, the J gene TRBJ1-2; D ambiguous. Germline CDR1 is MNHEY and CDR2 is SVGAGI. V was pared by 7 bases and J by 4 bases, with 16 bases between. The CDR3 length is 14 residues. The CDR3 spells CASNSHSNSYGYTF. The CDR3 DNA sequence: TGTGCCAGCAACTCGCATAGTAACAGCTATGGCTACACCTTC.

The CDR3 DNA follows: TGTGCCAGCAGTTTAGGGGGAGGGAACAATCAGCCCCAGCATTTT. Its protein product is CASSLGGGNNQPQHF. The chain links TRBV27 to TRBJ1-5, with D possibly being TRBD1 (5 bases). CDR3 length: 15 residues. Germline values: CDR1 MNHEY, CDR2 SMNVEV (reference sequence). V was pared by 2 bases and J by 3 bases, with 11 bases between.